Each of the 27 T cell receptor beta chains below was sequenced from the same sample in a study of B cell selection in AIRE deficiency. Profiling relied on immunoSEQ multiplex PCR, and the TCRdb table lists in-frame clones only, not all of them. The table lists 23,000 or so clones, around nine tenths of them singletons, with approximately 1.5% in the top ten. The regulatory T cell sort gate was CD4+CD25hiCD127low/negative. Source material: CD4+CD25+ Tregs sorted from PBMCs. The receptors derive from a human donor in good health.

The V call is TRBV10-3, the J call TRBJ2-3, with D tentatively TRBD1 or TRBD2 (6 bases each). The germline V and J ends were trimmed by 11 bases and 2 bases, with 23 bases remaining between them. Looked up from germline, CDR1 is ENHRY and CDR2 is SYGVKD. The CDR3 has 16 amino acids. CDR3 sequence reads: CAAEEGGLGLTDTQYF. DNA for the CDR3: TGTGCCGCTGAGGAGGGGGGCTTGGGCCTCACAGATACGCAGTATTTT.

V usage is TRBV9 and J usage is TRBJ1-5, with D possibly TRBD1 on 6 matching bases. The CDR3 length is 15 residues. Trimming removed 0 bases from V and 5 bases from J, with 12 bases in between. Germline-derived CDR1 and CDR2 are SGDLS and YYNGEE. Here the CDR3 reads CASSVDGGAYQPQHF. The CDR3 DNA reads TGTGCCAGCAGCGTAGACGGGGGGGCGTATCAGCCCCAGCATTTT.

This clone was observed once. The J gene is TRBJ1-5, the V gene TRBV4-1; D call uncertain. The CDR3 contains 14 residues. V was trimmed by 1 base and J by 5 bases, leaving 9 bases between them. CDR1 and CDR2 from the germline V gene are MGHRA and YSYEKL. The CDR3 bases are TGCGCCAGCAGCCAAGCGGTAGGGTATCAGCCCCAGCATTTT. Residues: CASSQAVGYQPQHF.

In nucleotides, the CDR3 is TGTGCCACCCTCCCCCGGAGGGACTCTTACGAGCAGTACTTC. Translation gives CATLPRRDSYEQYF. The chain recombines TRBV6-5 with TRBJ2-7; perhaps TRBD2 as D (6 bases). Germline CDR1 reads MNHEY; CDR2 reads SVGAGI. CDR3 length equals 14 residues. V dropped 10 bases and J dropped 4 bases, with 20 bases sitting between them.

V and J are TRBV27 and TRBJ1-2; D not resolved. The CDR3 totals 13 residues. V shed 6 bases and J shed 4 bases, with 12 bases lying between them. Germline V gives CDR1 MNHEY, CDR2 SMNVEV (reference sequence). CDR3 nucleotides: TGTGCCAGCAGCCGTCTGGTAGGCTATGGCTACACCTTC. Its protein product is CASSRLVGYGYTF.

A single count supports this clone. The chain combines TRBV15 with TRBJ2-4; TRBD1 might be the D (5 bases). The germline V gene encodes CDR1 LNHNV and CDR2 YYDKDF (reference sequence). The CDR3 is 14 amino acids. V gave up 0 bases and J gave up 11 bases, with 14 bases separating them. The DNA of the CDR3 is TGTGCCACCAGCAGAGACATAGGGAACAGGTTTCAGTACTTC. It yields the protein CATSRDIGNRFQYF.

The chain has TRBV9 and TRBJ1-2; TRBD1 is a possible D gene (5 bases). The V end was cut by 0 bases, the J end by 1 base, with 7 bases between. The CDR3 runs 14 residues. Germline V gives CDR1 SGDLS, CDR2 YYNGEE. CDR3 DNA sequence: TGTGCCAGCAGCGTAGCACAGGTTAACTATGGCTACACCTTC. Its protein is CASSVAQVNYGYTF.

This chain links TRBV19 with TRBJ2-5, with D perhaps given as TRBD1 or TRBD2 (5 bases each). The V and J ends lost 5 bases and 3 bases respectively, with 13 bases between them. Germline CDR1 and CDR2: LNHDA and SQIVND (reference sequence). The CDR3 sequence is 14 residues long. CDR3 nucleotides: TGTGCCAGTAGTTACCGGGACGCCAAAGAGACCCAGTACTTC. Residues: CASSYRDAKETQYF.

The V gene is TRBV21-1, the J gene TRBJ2-2; the table's D call, TRBD2, has no DNA check behind it. TRBV21-1 is given as a pseudogene. The CDR3 has 18 residues. Written as DNA, the CDR3 is TGTGCCAGCAGCAAAGAAGGGAGGGGGAGACCGAACACCGGGGAGCTGTTTTTT. Its translation: CASSKEGRGRPNTGELFF.

The chain employs TRBV28 and TRBJ2-1; possible D gene TRBD1, 6 bases. The V end lost 5 bases, the J end lost 3 bases, and 11 bases lay between the germline ends. This CDR3 is 14 amino acids long. CDR1 and CDR2 from the germline V gene are MDHEN and SYDVKM. The CDR3 sequence: CASSMRQDYNEQFF. CDR3 sequence (DNA): TGTGCCAGCAGTATGCGACAGGACTACAATGAGCAGTTCTTC.

This rearrangement joins TRBV21-1 to TRBJ2-7. TRBV21-1 is a pseudogene locus. The CDR3 has 15 amino acids. The CDR3, as DNA: TGTGCCAGCAGCCAAGCGGGACGATCATCCTACGAGCAGTACTTC. This sequence encodes CASSQAGRSSYEQYF.

The rearrangement links TRBV4-2 to TRBJ1-5; D might be TRBD1 (5 bases). CDR1 and CDR2 (germline): LGHNA, YNFKEQ. The CDR3 contains 14 residues. V lost 1 base to trimming and J lost 2 bases, with 6 bases between them. The CDR3 region is CASSQVGGNQPQHF. DNA for the CDR3: TGTGCCAGCAGCCAAGTGGGGGGCAATCAGCCCCAGCATTTT.

The V call is TRBV10-3, the J call TRBJ1-5; D not certain. V lost 2 bases, J lost 4 bases, and 6 bases lay in between. The CDR3 spans 13 residues. Germline-derived CDR1 and CDR2 are ENHRY and SYGVKD. The CDR3 nucleotides are TGTGCCATCAGTGAGACCGAAAATCAGCCCCAGCATTTT. This gives the protein CAISETENQPQHF.

The chain combines TRBV28 with TRBJ1-5; 10 bases agree with TRBD1. This CDR3 has 15 residues. Germline CDR1 and CDR2: MDHEN and SYDVKM. V dropped 2 bases and J dropped 4; count of bases not matched to a gene: 2. DNA for the CDR3: TGTGCCAGCAGTTTAAGGGGACAGGGGAATCAGCCCCAGCATTTT. Amino acids: CASSLRGQGNQPQHF.

This sequence joins TRBV14 and TRBJ1-1; D remains ambiguous. The CDR3 has 13 residues. Germline V gives CDR1 SGHDN, CDR2 FVKESK. V lost 10 bases to trimming and J lost 0 bases, with 12 bases between them. This CDR3 reads CANIPRMNTEAFF. The CDR3 bases are TGTGCCAACATCCCGCGGATGAACACTGAAGCTTTCTTT. Full variable domain (rest looked up from reference TRBV14 and TRBJ1-1): EAGVTQFPSHSVIEKGQTVTLRCDPISGHDNLYWYRRVMGKEIKFLLHFVKESKQDESGMPNNRFLAERTGGTYSTLKVQPAELEDSGVYFCANIPRMNTEAFFGQGTRLTVV.

This sequence joins TRBV7-9 and TRBJ2-7; D may be TRBD1 (5 bases). The CDR3 contains 15 residues. The germline V and J ends were trimmed by 0 bases and 6 bases, with 15 bases remaining between them. CDR1 is SEHNR and CDR2 is FQNEAQ in the germline V gene (reference sequence). The CDR3 spells CASSLARSGFAEQYF. The CDR3 DNA reads as TGTGCCAGCAGCTTAGCGCGTTCAGGGTTTGCCGAGCAGTACTTC.

The V call is TRBV11-2, the J call TRBJ1-1, with D perhaps matching TRBD1 (6 bases). With 6 bases removed from V and 1 base from J, the gap between germline ends came to 9 bases. The germline CDR1 and CDR2 sequences are SGHAT and FQNNGV. The CDR3 spans 13 residues. DNA for the CDR3: TGTGCCAGCAGATTGGGACAGAACACTGAAGCTTTCTTT. Its translation: CASRLGQNTEAFF.

The chain couples TRBV27 to TRBJ2-7; D is possibly TRBD2 (5 bases). Trimming cost V 4 bases and J 3 bases, with 25 bases left between them. Germline V lookup: CDR1 MNHEY, CDR2 SMNVEV (reference sequence). The CDR3 runs 18 residues. The CDR3 region is CASSSHHLQRPWDYEQYF. CDR3 bases: TGTGCCAGCAGTTCGCACCACCTCCAGCGGCCCTGGGACTACGAGCAGTACTTC.

The CDR3 loop is CASSIWARGTRTNTEAFF. DNA of the CDR3: TGTGCCAGTAGTATCTGGGCCAGGGGGACACGAACCAACACTGAAGCTTTCTTT. The chain is built from TRBV19 and TRBJ1-1; 7 nucleotides align to TRBD1. This CDR3 region has 18 residues. V shed 3 bases and J 2 bases; nucleotides not matched to a gene: 15. Looked up from germline, CDR1 is LNHDA and CDR2 is SQIVND (reference sequence).

This clone was seen just once. The rearrangement links TRBV2 to TRBJ1-1; weak D call: TRBD1 (6 bases). CDR3 size: 11 residues. Germline CDR1 reads SNHLY; CDR2 reads FYNNEI. V was shortened by 6 bases and J by 7 bases, with 9 bases between the two germline ends. The CDR3 bases are TGTGCCAGCAGCAACAGGGATGAAGCTTTCTTT. This sequence encodes CASSNRDEAFF.

The V gene is TRBV6-5, the J gene TRBJ2-7; TRBD2 agrees at 7 bases. Germline CDR1 and CDR2: MNHEY and SVGAGI. With V trimmed by 5 bases and J by 1 base, 5 bases remained unmatched. There are 14 residues in the CDR3. CDR3 bases: TGTGCCAGCAGTCAACTAGCGAGATCCTACGAGCAGTACTTC. This translates into CASSQLARSYEQYF.

The chain joins TRBV5-1 to TRBJ1-1; 11 bases align to TRBD1. The CDR3 consists of 16 residues. V trimming: 2 bases; J trimming: 2 bases; junction bases outside the gene matches: 5. Germline V gene lookup returns CDR1 SGHRS and CDR2 YFSETQ. CDR3 residues: CASSFGTGGFNTEAFF. DNA of the CDR3: TGCGCCAGCAGCTTTGGGACAGGGGGATTTAACACTGAAGCTTTCTTT.

This chain joins TRBV11-1 and TRBJ2-3; 10 positions agree with TRBD2. Looked up from germline, CDR1 is SGHAT and CDR2 is FQDESV (reference sequence). Germline trimming cut 2 bases from V and 4 bases from J; bases unmatched to any gene: 3. The CDR3 is 15 residues long. The CDR3 spells CASSLTSGIADTQYF. The CDR3 DNA follows: TGTGCCAGCAGCTTAACTAGCGGGATTGCAGATACGCAGTATTTT.

V usage is TRBV7-9 and J usage is TRBJ1-5; 8 bases align to TRBD1. The CDR3 has 14 residues. The V gene's germline CDR1 is SEHNR and CDR2 FQNEAQ (reference sequence). The V segment lost 5 bases and the J segment 4 bases; nucleotides outside the gene matches: 4. The CDR3 coding sequence is TGTGCCAGCAGCGGGGGGACAGGAAATCAGCCCCAGCATTTT. Translated: CASSGGTGNQPQHF.

The chain joins TRBV4-1 to TRBJ1-4; 8 bases line up with TRBD1. Germline V gene lookup returns CDR1 MGHRA and CDR2 YSYEKL. Germline trimming cut 0 bases from V and 5 bases from J; bases unmatched to any gene: 14. There are 19 residues in the CDR3. In nucleotides, the CDR3 is TGCGCCAGCAGCCAAGATAGACAGGGGCTACTCGGGGGGAATGAAAAACTGTTTTTT. Amino acids: CASSQDRQGLLGGNEKLFF.

The rearrangement joins TRBV6-1 to TRBJ1-6; D may be TRBD1 (5 bases). Trimming took off 8 bases at V and 6 bases at J, with 11 bases between the two ends. CDR3 length: 13 residues. Germline assignment: CDR1 MNHNS and CDR2 SASEGT. In DNA form, the CDR3 reads TGTGCCAGCCGACAGTCGGTTAATTCACCCCTCCACTTT. This encodes CASRQSVNSPLHF.

V and J are TRBV7-9 and TRBJ2-3; the D is unclear. The germline CDR1 and CDR2 sequences are SEHNR and FQNEAQ (reference sequence). CDR3 length: 16 amino acids. V dropped 2 bases and J dropped 2 bases, with 14 bases sitting between them. DNA for the CDR3: TGTGCCAGCAGCTTATGGGCCCTCGCTATCACAGATACGCAGTATTTT. This sequence encodes CASSLWALAITDTQYF.